This note documents a single T cell receptor beta chain sequence. These data originate in a study of cytotoxic CD8 clonotypes in ibrutinib-treated CLL. Clones were sequenced by immunoSEQ multiplex PCR, and TCRdb holds only the in-frame ones, with some missing. The repertoire holds more than 75,000 clones, with 60% to 80% as singletons. The V end was cut by 1 base, the J end by 5 bases, with 15 bases between. This CDR3 comprises 15 residues. Germline values: CDR1 PRHDT, CDR2 FYEKMQ (reference sequence). J is TRBJ2-7 and V is TRBV13; a possible D gene is TRBD1 (6 bases). The clonotype originates from a human donor with chronic lymphocytic leukemia. The material was PBMCs, obtained after 24 months of ibrutinib treatment. In nucleotides, the CDR3 is TGTGCCAGCAGCTTAGCCTACAGGGTGAGTGACGAGCAGTACTTC. This sequence encodes CASSLAYRVSDEQYF.